Here is one T cell receptor beta chain with its context. The antigen is undetermined. Germline-derived CDR1 and CDR2 are MDHEN and SYDVKM. The CDR3 runs to 17 residues. The V end was cut by 5 bases, the J end by 0 bases, with 14 bases between. The data are from a study of shared clonotypes between healthy human individuals. The input for sorted-subset replicate PCRs was approximately 200 ng DNA, some 28,000 T cell genomes. Generated by immunoSEQ multiplex PCR, the TCRdb table keeps only in-frame clones and is missing some. The sample consists of 2 million to 2.5 million clones, more than 80% of them appearing once. There were no recent acute infections or vaccinations among the donors, who were healthy HIV-negative adults. CD45RA+ naive and CD45RA-negative memory subsets were separated from CD4+ cells. Overall study results and limits: For sorted subsets, rarefaction showed incomplete sequencing despite large depth.

The sample consisted of naive CD4+ T cells from PBMCs. Subset: CD45RA+ positively selected. The receptor's source is a young man in good health. Some clones in this sample may be carry-over from other donors' samples. The V and J genes are TRBV28 and TRBJ2-6, with D possibly matching TRBD1 (5 bases). The CDR3 is CASSDQGTSSGANVLTF. DNA of the CDR3: TGTGCCAGCAGTGATCAGGGTACCTCCTCTGGGGCCAACGTCCTGACTTTC.